This T cell receptor (beta chain) was identified during a study of blood T cell repertoires in COVID-19. Across the whole study: From the United States, Italy and Spain came samples of acute and convalescent COVID-19.

In the original analysis: Estimation of nucleated cell counts was performed using reference gene primer amplification. The protocol was immunoSEQ multiplex PCR, while the TCRdb copy is restricted to in-frame clones and leaves out a portion. From that table come the V and J calls and clone size; the DNA was used to work out D and trimming. The profile shows 300,000 to 450,000 clones, approximately 90% of them singletons. Clinical histories supplied by participants themselves formed the basis of cohort assignment. Recovered status in Cohort 3 required two negative PCRs, clearance, or symptom resolution. The sequence was obtained from a woman under 30 who had recovered from COVID-19. The source material was PBMCs or T cells enriched from blood (not recorded which).

Written as DNA, the CDR3 is TGTGCCAGCAGTGTACAGATGAACACTGAAGCTTTCTTT. Encoded protein: CASSVQMNTEAFF. The chain links TRBV2 to TRBJ1-1; D unresolved. CDR3 length: 13 amino acids. Per the germline V gene, CDR1 is SNHLY and CDR2 is FYNNEI. Trimming stripped 4 bases from V and 0 bases from J, with 6 bases between.